This is a list of T cell receptor beta chains from one sample in a study of human T cells and chemical hapten exposure. TCRdb re-derived calls from the RACE reads in MiXCR, one entry per CDR3 protein. Of about 64,000 distinct CDR3 sequences detected, roughly 11% appear once; the ten largest clones hold 2% to 3%. The sample consisted of whole blood, taken in connection with sensitization to the hapten diphenylcyclopropenone (DPC). The receptors come from a woman aged 25 to 45 with alopecia areata. Some clones in this sample may be carry-over from other donors' samples. CDR3s include the opening cysteine and the closing phenylalanine or tryptophan. D genes are given only for firm matches. A row's size may be missing; if present it is once, few, many or a size class.

clone size	V gene	D gene	J gene	CDR3 DNA	CDR3 protein
many	TRBV29-1	-	TRBJ1-2	TGCAGCGTTGAAGATATGATAGGGGGTGATGGCTACACCTTC	CSVEDMIGGDGYTF
many	TRBV19	-	TRBJ1-5	TGTGCCAGTAGTATCAGCGGAGGTCAGCCCCAGCATTTT	CASSISGGQPQHF
-	TRBV7-2	TRBD2	TRBJ2-7	TGTGCCAGCAGCTTAGGATCCGGACTAGGCTCCTACGAGCAGTACTTC	CASSLGSGLGSYEQYF
-	TRBV20-1	-	TRBJ1-4	TGCAGTGCTAGCCCCCTCTCGATGCCTAATGAAAAACTGTTTTTT	CSASPLSMPNEKLFF
-	TRBV18	TRBD1	TRBJ1-6	TGTGCCAGCTCACCACCGCCCTTTGGACAGGGAGGTTCACCCCTCCACTTT	CASSPPPFGQGGSPLHF
few	TRBV6-2/TRBV6-3	-	TRBJ2-5	TGTGCCAGCAGTTACTCGGCGGGGAAGGGAGAGACCCAGTACTTC	CASSYSAGKGETQYF
-	TRBV7-6	TRBD2	TRBJ2-1	TGTGCCAGCAGCTGGAGACTAGCGGGAGTTCATGAGCAGTTCTTC	CASSWRLAGVHEQFF
-	TRBV5-1	-	TRBJ1-4	TGCGCCAGCAGCTTGTCCCTCGACAGCTATAATGAAAAACTGTTTTTT	CASSLSLDSYNEKLFF
-	TRBV10-3	-	TRBJ1-5	TGTGCCATCAGTGCAGGGACCCGCAATCAGCCCCAGCATTTT	CAISAGTRNQPQHF
-	TRBV10-3	-	TRBJ1-6	TGTGCCATCAGTGAGGTCCGAGGAACCCTCCACTTT	CAISEVRGTLHF
-	TRBV9	-	TRBJ1-2	TGTGCCAGCAGCGCTAGTCCAAACGACATGGTCTACACCTTC	CASSASPNDMVYTF
-	TRBV4-3	-	TRBJ1-6	TGCGCCAGCAGCCAAGTAGGACAGCCCCGTAATTCACCCCTCCACTTT	CASSQVGQPRNSPLHF
many	TRBV30	TRBD1	TRBJ1-6	TGTGCCTTCGGACAGGGAGTTTCACCCCTCCACTTT	CAFGQGVSPLHF
few	TRBV5-1	TRBD1	TRBJ1-6	TGCGCCAGCAGCTGGGACAGGGGCAAGAGAAACTATAATTCACCCCTCCACTTT	CASSWDRGKRNYNSPLHF
-	TRBV19	TRBD1	TRBJ1-1	TGTGCCAGTAGTATTGGACAGGAGAACACTGAAGCTTTCTTT	CASSIGQENTEAFF
-	TRBV28	-	TRBJ1-5	TGTGCCAGCAGCCTCTTGAGGGACATACATCAGCCCCAGCATTTT	CASSLLRDIHQPQHF
many	TRBV18	-	TRBJ2-5	TGTGCCAGCTCACCGTTCGCCAGGGAAGAGACCCAGTACTTC	CASSPFAREETQYF
many	TRBV2	-	TRBJ2-7	TGTGCCAGCAGTGAAGTAAGGGGTAGGGGCGAGCAGTACTTC	CASSEVRGRGEQYF
few	TRBV4-2	TRBD1	TRBJ1-5	TGTGCCAGCAGCCAAGACCCGACAGGGGCGCAGCCCCAGCATTTT	CASSQDPTGAQPQHF
many	TRBV9	TRBD1	TRBJ2-7	TGTGCCAGCAGCCTTGGACAGGTCTCCTACGAGCAGTACTTC	CASSLGQVSYEQYF
few	TRBV29-1	TRBD1	TRBJ1-1	TGCAGCGTTCGGGACAGGGGGCAGAACACTGAAGCTTTCTTT	CSVRDRGQNTEAFF
few	TRBV11-3	-	TRBJ2-7	TGTGCCAGCAGCTTTTTCGTGCTCTCCTACGAGCAGTACTTC	CASSFFVLSYEQYF
many	TRBV19	-	TRBJ1-5	TGTGCCAGTAGTATAGATCGGGCCTGGAATCAGCCCCAGCATTTT	CASSIDRAWNQPQHF
few	TRBV20-1	-	TRBJ2-5	TGCAGTGCGTGGGGGCCCTCGGGGGAGACCCAGTACTTC	CSAWGPSGETQYF
-	TRBV3-1	-	TRBJ1-6	TGTGCCAGCAGCCAAGGGACAAATAATTCACCCCTCCACTTT	CASSQGTNNSPLHF
few	TRBV5-1	TRBD1	TRBJ2-3	TGCGCCAGCAGCTTGGGACAGGGCAAAGATACGCAGTATTTT	CASSLGQGKDTQYF
-	TRBV20-1	TRBD1	TRBJ2-2	TGCAGTGCCCATGCAGGGGGCTCGCGGACCGGGGAGCTGTTTTTT	CSAHAGGSRTGELFF
many	TRBV2	TRBD2	TRBJ2-3	TGTGCCAGCAGTGAAGTTGGCGGGGGGCGGACAGATACGCAGTATTTT	CASSEVGGGRTDTQYF
-	TRBV5-4	-	TRBJ2-2	TGTGCCAGCAGCTCCCTGGGCACCGGGGAGCTGTTTTTT	CASSSLGTGELFF
few	TRBV7-2	TRBD1	TRBJ1-4	TGTGCCAGCAGCTTAGACAGGGGGCGCCGGGAAAAACTGTTTTTT	CASSLDRGRREKLFF
many	TRBV19	-	TRBJ2-5	TGTGCCAGTAGTATAGCGGGGGAGACCCAGTACTTC	CASSIAGETQYF
few	TRBV6-1	TRBD1	TRBJ1-5	TGTGCCAGCAGCCACAACAGGGGGCTTAGTCAGCCCCAGCATTTT	CASSHNRGLSQPQHF
few	TRBV20-1	-	TRBJ1-5	TGCAGTGCTAGTTGGAGCAATCAGCCCCAGCATTTT	CSASWSNQPQHF
few	TRBV20-1	-	TRBJ2-3	TGCAGTGCTAGAGACCCCCGGAGAGATACGCAGTATTTT	CSARDPRRDTQYF
-	TRBV28	-	TRBJ2-7	TGTGCCAGCAGTTTATCGGGTAGGGCCTACGAGCAGTACTTC	CASSLSGRAYEQYF
many	TRBV4-2	TRBD2	TRBJ2-1	TGTGCCAGCAGCCAAGACCCCAGCGGGGCATACAATGAGCAGTTCTTC	CASSQDPSGAYNEQFF
many	TRBV19	-	TRBJ2-7	TGTGCCAGTAGTAACTCTCCCGGGACAACCCACGAGCAGTACTTC	CASSNSPGTTHEQYF
many	TRBV6-2/TRBV6-3	-	TRBJ2-3	TGTGCCAGCAGTCGGGACAACACAGATACGCAGTATTTT	CASSRDNTDTQYF
-	TRBV10-3	-	TRBJ2-7	TGTGCCATCAGTGATCCAGGTCACGAGCAGTACTTC	CAISDPGHEQYF
-	TRBV12-3/TRBV12-4	TRBD1	TRBJ1-6	TGTGCCAGCAGGGGACAGACTTATAATTCACCCCTCCACTTT	CASRGQTYNSPLHF
-	TRBV2	TRBD1	TRBJ2-7	TGTGCCAGCAGTAAACAGGGGCGGACCGAGCAGTACTTC	CASSKQGRTEQYF
many	TRBV6-5	TRBD2	TRBJ2-3	TGTGCCAGCAGTTCGGGACTAGCGGGGGGCACAGATACGCAGTATTTT	CASSSGLAGGTDTQYF